This entry lists 20 T cell receptor beta chains sequenced from one sample in a study of T cell changes during pregnancy in multiple sclerosis. Assay used: immunoSEQ multiplex PCR; TCRdb lists only in-frame clones, some missing. This table has 25,000 to 35,000 clones, roughly 90% appearing once. Material: CD4+ T cells from peripheral blood mononuclear cells, obtained in the third trimester of pregnancy. The origin of the receptors is a female donor in good health, enrolled as a control in a pregnancy study.

This clone appeared once. The CDR3 region has the DNA TGTGCCAGCAGCGTAGATCGACTAGCGGGAAATGAGCAGTTCTTC. It yields the protein CASSVDRLAGNEQFF. This chain connects TRBV9 to TRBJ2-1; 11 bases are shared with TRBD2. The V and J ends lost 0 bases and 7 bases, in that order; junction bases with no gene match: 3. CDR1 and CDR2 (germline): SGDLS, YYNGEE. This CDR3 is 15 amino acids long.

The chain has TRBV5-4 and TRBJ1-5; weak D call: TRBD1 (5 bases). The CDR3 has 14 amino acids. The germline gives CDR1 SGHNT, CDR2 YYREEE (reference sequence). Trimming pared 4 bases from V and 0 bases from J, leaving 8 bases between. As DNA, the CDR3 is TGTGCCAGCAGCGTCAGGGATAGCAATCAGCCCCAGCATTTT. This codes for CASSVRDSNQPQHF. The full variable domain, completed using reference TRBV5-4 and TRBJ1-5, is ETGVTQSPTHLIKTRGQQVTLRCSSQSGHNTVSWYQQALGQGPQFIFQYYREEENGRGNFPPRFSGLQFPNYSSELNVNALELDDSALYLCASSVRDSNQPQHFGDGTRLSIL.

By share, this clone counts as medium-sized (0.01 to 0.1%). J is TRBJ2-7 and V is TRBV18, with D maybe TRBD1 (5 bases). Deletions cut 3 bases from V and 5 bases from J, with 17 bases between. CDR3 length: 15 residues. Germline CDR1 reads KGHSH; CDR2 reads LQKENI. The CDR3 sequence is CASSPLPRGTDEQYF. CDR3 sequence (DNA): TGTGCCAGCTCACCCCTCCCAAGGGGAACGGACGAGCAGTACTTC.

The chain combines TRBV19 with TRBJ1-2, with D tentatively TRBD1 (5 bases). CDR1 and CDR2 (germline): LNHDA, SQIVND (reference sequence). The CDR3 spans 13 residues. V was clipped by 3 bases and J by 8 bases, with 13 bases between them. As DNA, the CDR3 is TGTGCCAGTAGTATTGGGACTTCTGTAGGCTACACCTTC. Protein product: CASSIGTSVGYTF. Looking up the rest from reference TRBV19 and TRBJ1-2 gives the full variable domain: DGGITQSPKYLFRKEGQNVTLSCEQNLNHDAMYWYRQDPGQGLRLIYYSQIVNDFQKGDIAEGYSVSREKKESFPLTVTSAQKNPTAFYLCASSIGTSVGYTFGSGTRLTVV.

The chain is built from TRBV6-6 and TRBJ2-7, with no clear D. In germline, CDR1 is MNHNY, CDR2 SVGAGI (reference sequence). CDR3 length: 9 residues. Trimming pared 11 bases from V and 6 bases from J, leaving 8 bases between. The DNA for the CDR3 is TGTGCCCGACTTGGCGAGCAGTACTTC. Amino acids: CARLGEQYF.

The chain joins TRBV5-1 to TRBJ1-3; TRBD1 matches at 7 bases. CDR3 size: 14 residues. Per germline, CDR1 SGHRS and CDR2 YFSETQ. V dropped 4 bases and J dropped 9; count of bases not matched to a gene: 10. The CDR3 nucleotides are TGCGCCAGCAGCGAGGGGGCGAGGGGTCTCACCATATATTTT. Translation gives CASSEGARGLTIYF.

The gene calls are TRBV7-9 and TRBJ2-2; 12 positions agree with TRBD2. The CDR3 length is 17 residues. After removal of 1 base from V and 2 bases from J, the junction contained 2 bases not matched to a gene. Per germline, CDR1 SEHNR and CDR2 FQNEAQ (reference sequence). CDR3: CASSLGLAGVNTGELFF. CDR3 sequence (DNA): TGTGCCAGCAGCTTAGGACTAGCGGGAGTTAACACCGGGGAGCTGTTTTTT.

V and J are TRBV11-3 and TRBJ2-7; D unresolved. Looked up from germline, CDR1 is SGHNT and CDR2 is YENEEA. CDR3 size: 13 residues. The V and J ends lost 4 bases and 2 bases respectively, with 9 bases between them. The CDR3, as DNA: TGTGCCAGCAGCTACAGACCTACCTACGAGCAGTACTTC. It yields the protein CASSYRPTYEQYF.

This clone occurred a few times. This chain connects TRBV9 to TRBJ2-2; D is possibly TRBD2 (5 bases). The germline V and J ends were trimmed by 0 bases and 2 bases, with 17 bases remaining between them. Germline V CDR1 and CDR2: SGDLS, YYNGEE. This CDR3 comprises 18 residues. CDR3 in DNA: TGTGCCAGCAGCGTAGGTCGACCGGGGTCTGGCAACACCGGGGAGCTGTTTTTT. This codes for CASSVGRPGSGNTGELFF.

The V gene is TRBV6-1, the J gene TRBJ1-4; D gene unclear. This CDR3 comprises 15 residues. Per the germline V gene, CDR1 is MNHNS and CDR2 is SASEGT. V lost 4 bases and J lost 2, with 11 bases in between. In nucleotides, the CDR3 is TGTGCCAGCAGTGCCCCGGGAGACACTAATGAAAAACTGTTTTTT. Translation: CASSAPGDTNEKLFF.

This clone appeared a single time. The chain links TRBV5-1 to TRBJ2-7; possibly TRBD2 for D (7 bases). CDR1 is SGHRS and CDR2 is YFSETQ in the germline V gene. Trimming pared 7 bases from V and 7 bases from J, leaving 24 bases between. The length of the CDR3 is 15 residues. In DNA form, the CDR3 reads TGCGCCAGCTCGGTTCGCGGCGGGGGCCCCGGAGAGCAGTACTTC. This sequence encodes CASSVRGGGPGEQYF.

V gene TRBV19 combines with J gene TRBJ1-1; D may be TRBD1 (6 bases). V lost 5 bases to trimming and J lost 1 base, with 20 bases between them. Per germline, CDR1 LNHDA and CDR2 SQIVND (reference sequence). This CDR3 is 17 amino acids long. The CDR3, as DNA: TGTGCCAGTAGTCCTAAACCCTCCGGGACACGGAACACTGAAGCTTTCTTT. The encoded protein is CASSPKPSGTRNTEAFF.

This clone appeared once. The chain employs TRBV11-3 and TRBJ2-2, with TRBD2 matching over 11 bases. The junction had 13 bases not matched to a gene; V was cut back by 5 bases and J by 5 bases. CDR1 and CDR2 from the germline V gene are SGHNT and YENEEA. This CDR3 contains 18 residues. In DNA form, the CDR3 reads TGTGCCAGCAGCACTAACCCCCCGGGACTAGCGGTAACCGGGGAGCTGTTTTTT. Translating gives CASSTNPPGLAVTGELFF.

The V and J genes are TRBV14 and TRBJ2-2; 15 bases agree with TRBD2. CDR3 length: 18 amino acids. V lost 4 bases and J lost 6; bases outside the gene matches: 9. CDR1 SGHDN and CDR2 FVKESK come from the germline V gene. CDR3 in DNA: TGTGCCAGCAGCCGAATTTGGACTAGCGGGGGGGCCTCCGGGGAGCTGTTTTTT. Residues: CASSRIWTSGGASGELFF.

In DNA, the CDR3 is TGCGCCAGCAGCCCCGCCACGGGTTATGGCTACACCTTC. Translation: CASSPATGYGYTF. The chain links TRBV5-1 to TRBJ1-2; D unclear. CDR3 size: 13 residues. The V and J ends lost 4 bases and 5 bases respectively, with 12 bases between them. Germline loops: CDR1 SGHRS, CDR2 YFSETQ.

The rearrangement uses TRBV5-8 and TRBJ2-7; 8 nucleotides agree with TRBD1. V lost 9 bases and J lost 2; bases outside the gene matches: 7. CDR1 is SGHTS, CDR2 YDEGEE, per germline. The CDR3 is 13 residues long. The CDR3 here is CATLGRGPYEQYF. CDR3 DNA: TGTGCCACCCTGGGCAGGGGGCCCTACGAGCAGTACTTC.

The rearrangement joins TRBV5-1 to TRBJ2-7, with 11 bases lining up with TRBD2. The germline V gene has CDR1 SGHRS and CDR2 YFSETQ. Trimming cost V 3 bases and J 0 bases; bases outside gene matches: 8. The CDR3 totals 17 residues. The CDR3 region is CASSSQVLAGDSYEQYF. CDR3 in DNA: TGCGCCAGCAGCTCCCAGGTACTAGCGGGGGACTCCTACGAGCAGTACTTC.

The rearrangement links TRBV29-1 to TRBJ1-1, with 8 bases matching TRBD1. Per the germline V gene, CDR1 is SQVTM and CDR2 is ANQGSEA. The CDR3 is 12 residues long. V shed 6 bases and J 5 bases; nucleotides not matched to a gene: 5. Here the CDR3 reads CSVRTGKTEAFF. The CDR3 DNA follows: TGCAGCGTGAGGACAGGGAAGACTGAAGCTTTCTTT.

This clone was seen only once. This chain uses TRBV9 with TRBJ1-4, with TRBD1 matching 7 bases. Germline V gene data show CDR1 as SGDLS and CDR2 as YYNGEE. CDR3 size: 16 residues. After removal of 4 bases from V and 2 bases from J, the junction contained 8 bases not matched to a gene. Written as DNA, the CDR3 is TGTGCCAGCAGCCCCCGACAGGGTTCTACTAATGAAAAACTGTTTTTT. Encoded protein: CASSPRQGSTNEKLFF.

V is TRBV6-5 and J is TRBJ2-1, with 8 bases that match TRBD2. J was trimmed by 2 bases and V by 6 bases; bases with no gene match: 6. Looked up from germline, CDR1 is MNHEY and CDR2 is SVGAGI. The CDR3 sequence is 15 residues long. DNA of the CDR3: TGTGCCAGCAGCCCCCAAGCGGGGGCCTACAATGAGCAGTTCTTC. It translates to CASSPQAGAYNEQFF.